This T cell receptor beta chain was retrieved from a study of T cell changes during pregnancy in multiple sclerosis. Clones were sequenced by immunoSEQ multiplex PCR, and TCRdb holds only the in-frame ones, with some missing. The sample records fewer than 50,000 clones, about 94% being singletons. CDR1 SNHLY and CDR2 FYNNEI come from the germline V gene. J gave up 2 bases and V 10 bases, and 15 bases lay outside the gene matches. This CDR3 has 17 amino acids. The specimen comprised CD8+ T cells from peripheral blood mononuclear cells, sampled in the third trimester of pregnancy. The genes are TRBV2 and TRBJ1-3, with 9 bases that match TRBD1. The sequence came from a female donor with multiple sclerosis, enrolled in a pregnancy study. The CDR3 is CAIRGDRELLAGNTIYF. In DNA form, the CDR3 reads TGTGCCATCCGCGGGGACAGGGAGCTTCTGGCTGGAAACACCATATATTTT. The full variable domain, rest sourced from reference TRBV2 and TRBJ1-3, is EPEVTQTPSHQVTQMGQEVILRCVPISNHLYFYWYRQILGQKVEFLVSFYNNEISEKSEIFDDQFSVERPDGSNFTLKIRSTKLEDSAMYFCAIRGDRELLAGNTIYFGEGSWLTVV.